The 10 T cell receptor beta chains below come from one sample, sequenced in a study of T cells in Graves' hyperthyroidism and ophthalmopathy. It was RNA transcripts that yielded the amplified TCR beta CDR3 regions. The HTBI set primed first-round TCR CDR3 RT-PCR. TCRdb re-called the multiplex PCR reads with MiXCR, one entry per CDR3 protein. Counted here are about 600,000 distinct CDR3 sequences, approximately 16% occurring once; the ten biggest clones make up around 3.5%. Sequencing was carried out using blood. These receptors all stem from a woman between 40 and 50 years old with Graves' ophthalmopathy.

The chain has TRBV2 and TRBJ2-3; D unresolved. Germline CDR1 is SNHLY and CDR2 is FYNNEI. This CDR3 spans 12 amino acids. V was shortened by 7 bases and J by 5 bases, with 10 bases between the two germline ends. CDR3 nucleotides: TGTGCCAGCATCAACGATGGAGATACGCAGTATTTT. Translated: CASINDGDTQYF.

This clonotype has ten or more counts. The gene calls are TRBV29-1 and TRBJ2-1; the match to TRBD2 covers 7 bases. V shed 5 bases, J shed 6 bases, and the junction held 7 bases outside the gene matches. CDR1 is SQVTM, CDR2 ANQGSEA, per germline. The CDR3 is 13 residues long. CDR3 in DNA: TGCAGCGTTATGGGGGGGGATCGCAATGAGCAGTTCTTC. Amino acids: CSVMGGDRNEQFF.

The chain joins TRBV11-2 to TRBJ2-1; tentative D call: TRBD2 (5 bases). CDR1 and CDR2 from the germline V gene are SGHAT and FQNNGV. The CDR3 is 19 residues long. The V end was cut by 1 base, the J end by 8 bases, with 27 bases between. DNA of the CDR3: TGTGCCAGCAGCTTAGGAGACTACTTACAGTTCGGCGTTCACGATGAGCAGTTCTTC. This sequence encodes CASSLGDYLQFGVHDEQFF.

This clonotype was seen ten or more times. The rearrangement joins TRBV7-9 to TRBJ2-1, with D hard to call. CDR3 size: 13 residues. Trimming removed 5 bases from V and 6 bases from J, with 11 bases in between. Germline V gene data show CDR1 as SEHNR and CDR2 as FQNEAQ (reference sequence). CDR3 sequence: CASSHLHVNEQFF. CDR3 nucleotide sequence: TGTGCCAGCAGCCATCTTCACGTCAATGAGCAGTTCTTC. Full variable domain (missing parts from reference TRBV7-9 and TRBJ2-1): DTGVSQNPRHKITKRGQNVTFRCDPISEHNRLYWYRQTLGQGPEFLTYFQNEAQLEKSRLLSDRFSAERPKGSFSTLEIQRTEQGDSAMYLCASSHLHVNEQFFGPGTRLTVL.

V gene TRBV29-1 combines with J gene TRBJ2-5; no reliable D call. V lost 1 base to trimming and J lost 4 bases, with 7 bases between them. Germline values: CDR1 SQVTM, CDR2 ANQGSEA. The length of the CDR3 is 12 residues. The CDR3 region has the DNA TGCAGCGTTGAAGCATTATCAGAGACCCAGTACTTC. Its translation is CSVEALSETQYF.

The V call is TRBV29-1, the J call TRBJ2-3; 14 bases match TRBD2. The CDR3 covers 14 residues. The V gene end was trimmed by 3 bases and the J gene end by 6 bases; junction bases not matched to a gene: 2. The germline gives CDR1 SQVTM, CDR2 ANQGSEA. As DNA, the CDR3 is TGCAGCGTTGACCGGACTAGCGGGAGGGATACGCAGTATTTT. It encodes CSVDRTSGRDTQYF.

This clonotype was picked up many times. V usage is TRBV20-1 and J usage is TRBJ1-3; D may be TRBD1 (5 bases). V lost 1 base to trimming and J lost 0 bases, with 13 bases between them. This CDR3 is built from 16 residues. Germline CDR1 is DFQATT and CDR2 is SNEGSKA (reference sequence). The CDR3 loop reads CSARAPGKSSGNTIYF. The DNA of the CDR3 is TGCAGTGCTAGAGCCCCAGGGAAGTCCTCTGGAAACACCATATATTTT.

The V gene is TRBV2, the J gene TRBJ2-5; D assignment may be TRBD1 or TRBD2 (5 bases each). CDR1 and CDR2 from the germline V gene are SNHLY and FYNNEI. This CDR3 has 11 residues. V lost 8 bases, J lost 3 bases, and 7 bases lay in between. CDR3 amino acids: CASGTEETQYF. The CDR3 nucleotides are TGTGCCAGCGGGACCGAAGAGACCCAGTACTTC. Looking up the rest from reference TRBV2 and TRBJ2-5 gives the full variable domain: EPEVTQTPSHQVTQMGQEVILRCVPISNHLYFYWYRQILGQKVEFLVSFYNNEISEKSEIFDDQFSVERPDGSNFTLKIRSTKLEDSAMYFCASGTEETQYFGPGTRLLVL.

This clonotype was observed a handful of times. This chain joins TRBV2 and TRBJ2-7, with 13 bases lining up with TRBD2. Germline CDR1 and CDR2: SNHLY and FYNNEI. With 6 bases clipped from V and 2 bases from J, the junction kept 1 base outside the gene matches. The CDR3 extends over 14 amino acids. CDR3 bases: TGTGCCAGCAGACTAGCGGGAGGGGCCTACGAGCAGTACTTC. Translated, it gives CASRLAGGAYEQYF.

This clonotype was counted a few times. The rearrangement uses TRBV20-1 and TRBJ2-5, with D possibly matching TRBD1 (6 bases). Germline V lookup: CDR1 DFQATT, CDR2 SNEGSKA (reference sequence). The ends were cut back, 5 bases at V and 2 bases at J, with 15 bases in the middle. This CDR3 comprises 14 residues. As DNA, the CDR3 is TGCAGTGCTGCTCAGGACAGTTCTCAAGAGACCCAGTACTTC. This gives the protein CSAAQDSSQETQYF.